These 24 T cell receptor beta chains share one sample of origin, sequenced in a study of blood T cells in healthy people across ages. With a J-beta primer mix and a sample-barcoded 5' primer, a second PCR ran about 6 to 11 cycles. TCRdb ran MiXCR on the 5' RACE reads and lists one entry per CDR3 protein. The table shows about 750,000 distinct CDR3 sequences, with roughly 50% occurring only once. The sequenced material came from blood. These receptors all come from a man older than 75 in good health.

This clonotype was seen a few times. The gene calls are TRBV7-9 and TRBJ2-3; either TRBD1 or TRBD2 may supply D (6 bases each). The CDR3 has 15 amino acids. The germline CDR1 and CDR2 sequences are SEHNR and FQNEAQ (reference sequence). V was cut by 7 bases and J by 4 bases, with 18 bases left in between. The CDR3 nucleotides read TGTGCCAGCACCCCTTGGGGGGCCGCATCAGATACGCAGTATTTT. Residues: CASTPWGAASDTQYF.

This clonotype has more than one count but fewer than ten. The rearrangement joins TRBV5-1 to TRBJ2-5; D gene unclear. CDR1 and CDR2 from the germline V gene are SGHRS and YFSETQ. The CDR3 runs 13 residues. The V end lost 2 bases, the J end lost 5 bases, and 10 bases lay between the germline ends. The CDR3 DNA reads TGCGCCAGCAGCTTCAAGGGTTTGGAGACCCAGTACTTC. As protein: CASSFKGLETQYF.

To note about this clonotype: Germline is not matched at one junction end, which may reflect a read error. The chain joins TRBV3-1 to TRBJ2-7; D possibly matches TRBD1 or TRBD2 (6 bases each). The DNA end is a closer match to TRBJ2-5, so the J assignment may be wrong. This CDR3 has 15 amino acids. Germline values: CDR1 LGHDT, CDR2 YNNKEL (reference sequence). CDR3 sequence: CAGSPPGARSETQYF. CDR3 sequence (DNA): TGTGCCGGCAGCCCGCCGGGGGCGCGTTCCGAGACCCAGTACTTC.

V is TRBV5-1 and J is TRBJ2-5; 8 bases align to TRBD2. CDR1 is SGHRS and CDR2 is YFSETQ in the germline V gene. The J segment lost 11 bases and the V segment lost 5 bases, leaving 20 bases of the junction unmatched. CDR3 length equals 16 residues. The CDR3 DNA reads TGCGCCAGCAGTCCCCGACTTAGCGGGACTTACAATGAGCAGTACTTC. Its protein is CASSPRLSGTYNEQYF.

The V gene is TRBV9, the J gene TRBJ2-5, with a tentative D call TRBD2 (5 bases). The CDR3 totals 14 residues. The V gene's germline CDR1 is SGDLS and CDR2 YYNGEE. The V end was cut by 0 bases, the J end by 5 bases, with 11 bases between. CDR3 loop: CASSVGVGIETQYF. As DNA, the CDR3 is TGTGCCAGCAGCGTAGGGGTCGGGATCGAGACCCAGTACTTC.

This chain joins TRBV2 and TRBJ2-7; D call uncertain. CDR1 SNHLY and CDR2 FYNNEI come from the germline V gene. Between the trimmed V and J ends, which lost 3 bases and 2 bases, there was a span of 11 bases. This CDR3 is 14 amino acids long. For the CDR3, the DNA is TGTGCCAGCAGTGACCGAGCAGCTACCTACGAGCAGTACTTC. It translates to CASSDRAATYEQYF.

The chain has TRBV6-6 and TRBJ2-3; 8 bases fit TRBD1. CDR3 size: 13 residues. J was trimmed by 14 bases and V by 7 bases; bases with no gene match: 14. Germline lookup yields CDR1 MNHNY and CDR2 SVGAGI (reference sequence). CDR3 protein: CASNDRGGRDAYF. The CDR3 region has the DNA TGTGCCAGCAACGACAGGGGTGGTAGAGACGCGTATTTT.

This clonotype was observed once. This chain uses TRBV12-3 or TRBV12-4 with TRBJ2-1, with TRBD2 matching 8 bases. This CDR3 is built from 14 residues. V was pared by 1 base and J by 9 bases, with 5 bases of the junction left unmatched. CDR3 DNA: TGTGCCAGCAGTTTAGTCGGGAGGGCTGGTGAGCAGTTCTTC. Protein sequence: CASSLVGRAGEQFF.

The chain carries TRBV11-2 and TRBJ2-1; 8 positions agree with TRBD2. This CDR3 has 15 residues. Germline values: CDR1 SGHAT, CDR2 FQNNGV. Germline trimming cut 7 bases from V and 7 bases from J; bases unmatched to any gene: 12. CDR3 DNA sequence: TGTGCCAGCACCGTGTCGGGAGGGCCGGTAAATGAGCAGTTCTTC. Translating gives CASTVSGGPVNEQFF.

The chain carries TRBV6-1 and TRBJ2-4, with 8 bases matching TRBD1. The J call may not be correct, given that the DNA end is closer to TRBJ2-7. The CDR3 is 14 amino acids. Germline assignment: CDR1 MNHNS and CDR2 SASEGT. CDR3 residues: CASSGPADRGEQYF. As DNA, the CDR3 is TGTGCCAGCAGTGGACCGGCTGACAGGGGCGAGCAGTACTTC.

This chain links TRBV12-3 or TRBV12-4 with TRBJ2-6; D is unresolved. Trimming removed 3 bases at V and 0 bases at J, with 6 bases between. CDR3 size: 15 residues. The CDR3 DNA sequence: TGTGCCAGCAGTTTCAAAAACTCTGGGGCCAACGTCCTGACTTTC. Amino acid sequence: CASSFKNSGANVLTF.

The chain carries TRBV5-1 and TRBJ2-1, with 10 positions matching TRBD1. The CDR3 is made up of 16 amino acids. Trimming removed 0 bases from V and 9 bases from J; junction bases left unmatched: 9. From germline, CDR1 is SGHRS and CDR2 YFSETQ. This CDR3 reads CASSLEGQGNQGEQFF. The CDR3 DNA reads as TGCGCCAGCAGCTTGGAGGGACAGGGGAATCAGGGTGAGCAGTTCTTC.

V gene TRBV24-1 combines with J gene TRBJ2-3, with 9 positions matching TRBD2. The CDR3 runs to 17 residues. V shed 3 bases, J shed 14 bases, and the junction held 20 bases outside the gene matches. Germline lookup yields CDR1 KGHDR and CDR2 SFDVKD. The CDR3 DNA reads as TGTGCCACCAGTGATCCGACTAGCGGAGCCTCCCACAGATACGCGTATTTT. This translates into CATSDPTSGASHRYAYF.

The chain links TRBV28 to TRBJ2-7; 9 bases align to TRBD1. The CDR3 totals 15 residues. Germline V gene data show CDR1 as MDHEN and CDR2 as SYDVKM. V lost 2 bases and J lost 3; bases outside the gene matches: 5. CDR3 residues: CASSLPGQGGYEQYF. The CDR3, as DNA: TGTGCCAGCAGTTTACCGGGACAGGGTGGCTACGAGCAGTACTTC.

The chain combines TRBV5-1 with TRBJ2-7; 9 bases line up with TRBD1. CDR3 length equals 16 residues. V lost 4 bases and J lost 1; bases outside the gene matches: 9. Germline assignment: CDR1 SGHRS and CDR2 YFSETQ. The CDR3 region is CASSQTGTGRSYEQYF. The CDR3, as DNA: TGCGCCAGCAGCCAAACCGGGACAGGGAGATCCTACGAGCAGTACTTC.

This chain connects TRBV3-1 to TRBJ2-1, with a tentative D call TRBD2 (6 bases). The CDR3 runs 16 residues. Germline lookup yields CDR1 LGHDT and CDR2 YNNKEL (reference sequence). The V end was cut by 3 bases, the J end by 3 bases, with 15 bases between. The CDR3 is CASSQKGRGHYNEQFF. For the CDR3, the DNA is TGTGCCAGCAGCCAGAAGGGGCGGGGCCACTACAATGAGCAGTTCTTC.

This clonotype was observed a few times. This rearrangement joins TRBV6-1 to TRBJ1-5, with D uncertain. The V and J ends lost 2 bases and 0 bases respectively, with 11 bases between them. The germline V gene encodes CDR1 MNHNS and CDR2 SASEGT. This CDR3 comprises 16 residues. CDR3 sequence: CASSELEFYSNQPQHF. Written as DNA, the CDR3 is TGTGCCAGCAGTGAACTGGAGTTCTATAGCAATCAGCCCCAGCATTTT.

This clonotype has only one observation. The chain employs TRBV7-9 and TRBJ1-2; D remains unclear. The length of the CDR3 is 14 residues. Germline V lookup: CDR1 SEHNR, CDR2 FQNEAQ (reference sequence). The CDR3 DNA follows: TGTCTCACCCGGAAGCCATTAGCTAACTATGGCTACACCTTC. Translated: CLTRKPLANYGYTF.

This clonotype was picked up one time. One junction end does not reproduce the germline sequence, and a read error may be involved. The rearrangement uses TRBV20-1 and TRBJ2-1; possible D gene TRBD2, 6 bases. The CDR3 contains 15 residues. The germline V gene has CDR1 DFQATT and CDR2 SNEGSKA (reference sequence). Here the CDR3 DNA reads TGCATTGCTAAACGCGGAGGGAGCTCCTACAATGAGCAGTTCTTC. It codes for CIAKRGGSSYNEQFF.

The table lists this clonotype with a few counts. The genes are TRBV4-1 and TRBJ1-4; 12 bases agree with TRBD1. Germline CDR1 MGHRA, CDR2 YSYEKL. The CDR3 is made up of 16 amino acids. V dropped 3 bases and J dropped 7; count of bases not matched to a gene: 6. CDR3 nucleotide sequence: TGCGCCAGCAGCCAGCGACCGGGACAGGGGGCTGAAAAACTGTTTTTT. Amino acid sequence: CASSQRPGQGAEKLFF.

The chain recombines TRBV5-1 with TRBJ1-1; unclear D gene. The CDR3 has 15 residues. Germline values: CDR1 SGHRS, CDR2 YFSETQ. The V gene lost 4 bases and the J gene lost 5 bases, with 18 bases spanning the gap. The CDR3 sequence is CASSPGRTVGTEAFF. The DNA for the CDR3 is TGCGCCAGCAGCCCGGGCCGGACCGTGGGGACTGAAGCTTTCTTT.

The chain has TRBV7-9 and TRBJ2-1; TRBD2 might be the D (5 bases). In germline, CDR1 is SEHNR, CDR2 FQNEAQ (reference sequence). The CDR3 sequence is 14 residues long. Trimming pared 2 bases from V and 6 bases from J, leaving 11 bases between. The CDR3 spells CASSLWTGPNEQFF. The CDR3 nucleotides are TGTGCCAGCAGCTTATGGACTGGGCCCAATGAGCAGTTCTTC.

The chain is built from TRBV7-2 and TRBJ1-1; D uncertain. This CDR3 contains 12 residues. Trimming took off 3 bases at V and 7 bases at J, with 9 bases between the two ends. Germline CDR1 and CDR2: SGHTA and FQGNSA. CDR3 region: CASSFEAGEAFF. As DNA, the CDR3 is TGTGCCAGCAGCTTTGAGGCGGGTGAAGCTTTCTTT. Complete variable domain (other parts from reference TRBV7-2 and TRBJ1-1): GAGVSQSPSNKVTEKGKDVELRCDPISGHTALYWYRQSLGQGLEFLIYFQGNSAPDKSGLPSDRFSAERTGGSVSTLTIQRTQQEDSAVYLCASSFEAGEAFFGQGTRLTVV.

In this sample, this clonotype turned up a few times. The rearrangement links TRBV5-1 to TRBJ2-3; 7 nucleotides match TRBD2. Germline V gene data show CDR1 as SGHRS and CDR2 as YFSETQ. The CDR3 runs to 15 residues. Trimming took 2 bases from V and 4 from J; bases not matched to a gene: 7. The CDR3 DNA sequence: TGCGCCAGCAGCTTAAAGGCGGGAGTCGCAGATACGCAGTATTTT. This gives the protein CASSLKAGVADTQYF.